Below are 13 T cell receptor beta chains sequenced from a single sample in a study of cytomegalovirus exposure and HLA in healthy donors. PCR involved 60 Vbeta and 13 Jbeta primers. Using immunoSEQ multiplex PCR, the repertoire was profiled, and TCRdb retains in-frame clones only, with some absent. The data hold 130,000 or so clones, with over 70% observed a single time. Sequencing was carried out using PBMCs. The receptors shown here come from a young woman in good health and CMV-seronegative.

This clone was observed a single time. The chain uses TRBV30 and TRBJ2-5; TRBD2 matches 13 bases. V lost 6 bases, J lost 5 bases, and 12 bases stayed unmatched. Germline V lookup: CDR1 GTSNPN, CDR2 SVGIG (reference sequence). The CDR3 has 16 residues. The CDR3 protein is CACLFRTSGSGETQYF. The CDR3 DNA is TGTGCCTGCCTGTTCCGGACTAGCGGGAGCGGTGAGACCCAGTACTTC.

CDR3 sequence (DNA): TGTGCCAGCAGTCCGCTGGACAGGGGGAAGAGGAACATTCAGTACTTC. This codes for CASSPLDRGKRNIQYF. The J gene is TRBJ2-4, the V gene TRBV27, with 10 bases matching TRBD1. Germline loops: CDR1 MNHEY, CDR2 SMNVEV (reference sequence). J was trimmed by 7 bases and V by 5 bases; bases with no gene match: 11. The CDR3 consists of 16 residues.

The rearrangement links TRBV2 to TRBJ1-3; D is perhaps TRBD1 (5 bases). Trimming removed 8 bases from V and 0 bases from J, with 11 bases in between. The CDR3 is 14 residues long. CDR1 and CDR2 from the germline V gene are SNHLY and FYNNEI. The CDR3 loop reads CASQGFASGNTIYF. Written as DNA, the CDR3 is TGTGCCAGCCAGGGCTTCGCCTCTGGAAACACCATATATTTT.

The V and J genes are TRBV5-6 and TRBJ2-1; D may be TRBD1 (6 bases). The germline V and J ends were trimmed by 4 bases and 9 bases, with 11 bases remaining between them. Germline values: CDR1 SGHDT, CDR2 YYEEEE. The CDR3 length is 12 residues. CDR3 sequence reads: CASSPGVLEQFF. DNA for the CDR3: TGTGCCAGCAGCCCAGGGGTCCTTGAGCAGTTCTTC. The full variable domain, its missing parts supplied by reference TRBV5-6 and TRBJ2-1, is DAGVTQSPTHLIKTRGQQVTLRCSPKSGHDTVSWYQQALGQGPQFIFQYYEEEERQRGNFPDRFSGHQFPNYSSELNVNALLLGDSALYLCASSPGVLEQFFGPGTRLTVL.

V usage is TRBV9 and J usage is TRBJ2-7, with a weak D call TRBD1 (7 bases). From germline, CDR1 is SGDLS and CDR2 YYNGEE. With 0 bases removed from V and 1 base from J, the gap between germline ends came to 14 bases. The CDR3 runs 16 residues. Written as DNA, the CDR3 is TGTGCCAGCAGCGTAGAAGCGCGGGGACAGTCCTACGAGCAGTACTTC. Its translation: CASSVEARGQSYEQYF.

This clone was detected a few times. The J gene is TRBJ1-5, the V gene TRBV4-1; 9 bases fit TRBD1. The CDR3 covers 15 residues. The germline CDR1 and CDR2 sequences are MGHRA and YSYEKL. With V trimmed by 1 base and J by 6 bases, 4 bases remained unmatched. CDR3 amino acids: CASSQGQGGRQPQHF. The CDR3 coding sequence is TGCGCCAGCAGCCAAGGACAGGGGGGCCGTCAGCCCCAGCATTTT.

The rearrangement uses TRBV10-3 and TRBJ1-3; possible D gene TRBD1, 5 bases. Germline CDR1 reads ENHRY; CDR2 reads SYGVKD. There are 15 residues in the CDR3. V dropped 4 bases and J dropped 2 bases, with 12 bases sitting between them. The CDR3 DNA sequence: TGTGCCATCAGTGGGACATCTGGGGCTGGAAACACCATATATTTT. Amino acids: CAISGTSGAGNTIYF.

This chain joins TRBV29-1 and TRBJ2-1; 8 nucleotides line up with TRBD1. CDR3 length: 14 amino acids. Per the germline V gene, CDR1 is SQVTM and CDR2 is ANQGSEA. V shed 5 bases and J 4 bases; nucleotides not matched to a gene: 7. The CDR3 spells CSVLGGQAYNEQFF. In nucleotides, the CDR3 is TGCAGCGTTCTCGGGGGACAGGCGTACAATGAGCAGTTCTTC.

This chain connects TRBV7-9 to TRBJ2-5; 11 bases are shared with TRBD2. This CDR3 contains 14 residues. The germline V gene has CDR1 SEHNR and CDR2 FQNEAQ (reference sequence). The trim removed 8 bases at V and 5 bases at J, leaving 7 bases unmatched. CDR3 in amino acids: CASGTSGKSETQYF. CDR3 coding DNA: TGTGCCAGCGGGACTAGCGGCAAGTCGGAGACCCAGTACTTC.

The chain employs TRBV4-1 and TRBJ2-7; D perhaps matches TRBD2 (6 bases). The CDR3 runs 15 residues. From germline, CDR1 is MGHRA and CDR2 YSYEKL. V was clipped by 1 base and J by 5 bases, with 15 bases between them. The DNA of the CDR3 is TGCGCCAGCAGCCAAGTGAGACTAGTCGGAAACGAGCAGTACTTC. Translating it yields CASSQVRLVGNEQYF.

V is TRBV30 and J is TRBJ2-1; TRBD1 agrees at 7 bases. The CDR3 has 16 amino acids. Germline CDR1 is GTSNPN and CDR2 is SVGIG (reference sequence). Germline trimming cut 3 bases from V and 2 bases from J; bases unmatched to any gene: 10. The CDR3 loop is CAWRHRDSDPYNEQFF. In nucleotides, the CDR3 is TGTGCCTGGAGGCACCGGGACAGTGACCCCTACAATGAGCAGTTCTTC.

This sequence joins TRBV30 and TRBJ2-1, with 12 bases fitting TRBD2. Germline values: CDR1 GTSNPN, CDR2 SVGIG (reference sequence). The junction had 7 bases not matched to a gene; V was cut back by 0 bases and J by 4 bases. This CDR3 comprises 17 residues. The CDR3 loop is CAWSVTRTSGIYNEQFF. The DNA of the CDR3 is TGTGCCTGGAGTGTGACCCGGACTAGCGGGATTTACAATGAGCAGTTCTTC.

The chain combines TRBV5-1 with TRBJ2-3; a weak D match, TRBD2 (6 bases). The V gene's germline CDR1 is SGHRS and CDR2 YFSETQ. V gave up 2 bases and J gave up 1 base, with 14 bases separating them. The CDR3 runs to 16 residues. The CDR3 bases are TGCGCCAGCAGCTTAACGGCGGGGCCGGGCACAGATACGCAGTATTTT. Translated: CASSLTAGPGTDTQYF.